The 28 T cell receptor beta chains in this list originate from one sample, sequenced in a study of CD8+ T cells in alopecia areata. Sample treatment: oral pan-JAK inhibitor, 5-10 mg twice daily. Sequencing templates came from extracted RNA that was reverse transcribed into cDNA. Clones were sequenced by immunoSEQ multiplex PCR, and TCRdb holds only the in-frame ones, with some missing. The repertoire holds some 220,000 clones, with about 57% as singletons. The material was CD4+ T cells sorted from blood, obtained at week 4, from a patient treated with tofacitinib. All receptors derive from a human donor with alopecia areata.

J is TRBJ2-1 and V is TRBV7-2; 8 nucleotides match TRBD2. J gave up 10 bases and V 1 base, and 12 bases lay outside the gene matches. CDR1 is SGHTA and CDR2 is FQGNSA in the germline V gene. The CDR3 totals 16 residues. The CDR3: CASSLVSGLGDAEQFF. The CDR3 DNA is TGTGCCAGCAGCTTAGTATCGGGACTAGGGGATGCAGAGCAGTTCTTC.

The chain recombines TRBV30 with TRBJ2-2; TRBD2 might be the D (5 bases). Germline lookup yields CDR1 GTSNPN and CDR2 SVGIG (reference sequence). Trimming pared 4 bases from V and 4 bases from J, leaving 13 bases between. This CDR3 region has 14 residues. The CDR3 protein is CAWMSGLGTGELFF. The CDR3 DNA sequence: TGTGCCTGGATGTCGGGGTTGGGCACCGGGGAGCTGTTTTTT.

DNA for the CDR3: TGTGCCTGGAGCGCAGGGTTCAATCAGCCCCAGCATTTT. This sequence encodes CAWSAGFNQPQHF. This chain joins TRBV30 and TRBJ1-5; possibly TRBD1 for D (5 bases). The length of the CDR3 is 13 residues. V lost 3 bases and J 3 bases, leaving 9 bases between the germline ends. CDR1 and CDR2 (germline): GTSNPN, SVGIG (reference sequence).

This clone was seen at least ten times. V gene TRBV7-3 combines with J gene TRBJ2-1; D call uncertain. The V gene's germline CDR1 is SGHTA and CDR2 FQGTGA. This CDR3 is 16 amino acids long. V shed 5 bases and J shed 0 bases, with 14 bases lying between them. The CDR3 is CASSPTLGSSYNEQFF. CDR3 DNA sequence: TGTGCCAGCAGCCCGACGCTGGGGTCCTCCTACAATGAGCAGTTCTTC.

The chain couples TRBV29-1 to TRBJ2-3; D call uncertain. The CDR3 covers 12 residues. Trimming stripped 4 bases from V and 6 bases from J, with 11 bases between. Germline CDR1 SQVTM, CDR2 ANQGSEA. As DNA, the CDR3 is TGCAGCGTTGCCCCGACCTTGGATACGCAGTATTTT. Its protein is CSVAPTLDTQYF.

The chain is built from TRBV30 and TRBJ1-2, with D maybe TRBD1 (5 bases). The germline V gene has CDR1 GTSNPN and CDR2 SVGIG (reference sequence). Trimming took 7 bases from V and 4 from J, leaving 13 bases between them. The CDR3 totals 12 residues. The CDR3 DNA reads TGTGCCTACCCGACAGCCGGCTATGGCTACACCTTC. As protein: CAYPTAGYGYTF.

The gene calls are TRBV7-2 and TRBJ2-3; D may correspond to TRBD1 or TRBD2 (5 bases each). CDR3 length: 12 amino acids. Per the germline V gene, CDR1 is SGHTA and CDR2 is FQGNSA. The V gene lost 5 bases and the J gene lost 8 bases, with 11 bases spanning the gap. The CDR3 DNA follows: TGTGCCAGCAGCCGCCCCGGGACTACGCAGTATTTT. This encodes CASSRPGTTQYF.

The chain is built from TRBV29-1 and TRBJ1-5, with TRBD1 matching 9 bases. The CDR3 extends over 19 amino acids. CDR1 SQVTM and CDR2 ANQGSEA come from the germline V gene. Germline trimming cut 5 bases from V and 1 base from J; bases unmatched to any gene: 18. As DNA, the CDR3 is TGCAGCGTTTACGTCGGGCAGGGACAGGGCTCTCGGAGCAATCAGCCCCAGCATTTT. It codes for CSVYVGQGQGSRSNQPQHF.

The chain combines TRBV25-1 with TRBJ1-2; TRBD1 matches at 7 bases. This CDR3 has 13 amino acids. V was pared by 4 bases and J by 4 bases, with 3 bases of the junction left unmatched. The V gene's germline CDR1 is MGHDK and CDR2 SYGVNS. The CDR3 here is CASSGQGSYGYTF. The CDR3 DNA reads TGTGCCAGCAGTGGACAGGGATCCTATGGCTACACCTTC.

A few counts support this clone. V usage is TRBV7-2 and J usage is TRBJ2-7; possibly TRBD1 or TRBD2 for D (6 bases each). CDR1 and CDR2 (germline): SGHTA, FQGNSA. V was pared by 4 bases and J by 6 bases, with 19 bases between. The CDR3 length is 15 residues. CDR3 nucleotides: TGTGCCAGCAGCTCTAATGGGGGGCCGATGCGCGAGCAGTACTTC. Translation: CASSSNGGPMREQYF.

The chain links TRBV30 to TRBJ1-6; 9 nucleotides agree with TRBD1. CDR1 GTSNPN and CDR2 SVGIG come from the germline V gene (reference sequence). There are 14 residues in the CDR3. V shed 3 bases and J 8 bases; nucleotides not matched to a gene: 5. The CDR3 DNA sequence: TGTGCCTGGAGACAGGGGGCCGCGCATTCACCCCTCCACTTT. It translates to CAWRQGAAHSPLHF.

For this clone: Other DNA sequences from this sample encode an identical CDR3 as well. The J gene is TRBJ1-1, the V gene TRBV30; no clear D. This CDR3 comprises 13 residues. Germline loops: CDR1 GTSNPN, CDR2 SVGIG (reference sequence). Trimming removed 1 base at V and 5 bases at J, with 11 bases between. CDR3 in DNA: TGTGCCTGGAGTGGCGAGGGAGGGACTGAAGCTTTCTTT. Encoded protein: CAWSGEGGTEAFF.

A few counts support this clone. The chain is built from TRBV4-1 and TRBJ2-7, with D possibly TRBD1 on 7 matching bases. CDR1 is MGHRA and CDR2 is YSYEKL in the germline V gene. Trimming took off 3 bases at V and 3 bases at J, with 15 bases between the two ends. CDR3 size: 15 residues. The CDR3 loop is CASSHQVQGGYEQYF. The CDR3, as DNA: TGCGCCAGCAGCCATCAGGTTCAGGGGGGCTACGAGCAGTACTTC.

This clone showed up just a few times. The rearrangement uses TRBV23-1 and TRBJ1-2; weak D call: TRBD1 (5 bases). TRBV23-1 is given ORF status, its function remaining uncertain. Trimming shortened V by 9 bases and J by 8 bases, and 10 bases separated the two germline ends. The CDR3 consists of 10 residues. The DNA of the CDR3 is TGCGCCAGATCCAAGGGGGGCTACACCTTC. Protein: CARSKGGYTF.

This CDR3 reads CASSQEARGGAKTQYF. In DNA, the CDR3 is TGCGCCAGCAGCCAAGAAGCGCGGGGGGGCGCGAAGACCCAGTACTTC. The chain is built from TRBV4-3 and TRBJ2-5; 9 bases align to TRBD2. V gave up 0 bases and J gave up 6 bases; unmatched junction bases: 8. This CDR3 contains 16 residues. Germline assignment: CDR1 LGHNA and CDR2 YSLEER.

The chain uses TRBV29-1 and TRBJ1-1; D uncertain. There are 14 residues in the CDR3. Per the germline V gene, CDR1 is SQVTM and CDR2 is ANQGSEA. Trimming pared 4 bases from V and 0 bases from J, leaving 12 bases between. CDR3 DNA sequence: TGCAGCGTTGCCTTGGCAGTTATGAACACTGAAGCTTTCTTT. The encoded protein is CSVALAVMNTEAFF. The full variable domain, completed using reference TRBV29-1 and TRBJ1-1, is SAVISQKPSRDICQRGTSLTIQCQVDSQVTMMFWYRQQPGQSLTLIATANQGSEATYESGFVIDKFPISRPNLTFSTLTVSNMSPEDSSIYLCSVALAVMNTEAFFGQGTRLTVV.

The chain links TRBV18 to TRBJ2-3, with 8 nucleotides matching TRBD2. Germline V gene data show CDR1 as KGHSH and CDR2 as LQKENI. The CDR3 spans 17 residues. The junction had 6 bases not matched to a gene; V was cut back by 1 base and J by 0 bases. DNA of the CDR3: TGTGCCAGCTCACCACTGGCTAGCGGGTCTAGCACAGATACGCAGTATTTT. It translates to CASSPLASGSSTDTQYF.

Here the CDR3 DNA reads TGTGCCAGCAGCCGGGGGACTAGCGTCAATGAGCAGTTCTTC. It specifies CASSRGTSVNEQFF. The chain is built from TRBV7-2 and TRBJ2-1; 10 bases align to TRBD2. V lost 5 bases to trimming and J lost 6 bases; unmatched junction nucleotides: 4. In germline, CDR1 is SGHTA, CDR2 FQGNSA. This CDR3 is built from 14 residues. Looking up the rest from reference TRBV7-2 and TRBJ2-1 gives the full variable domain: GAGVSQSPSNKVTEKGKDVELRCDPISGHTALYWYRQSLGQGLEFLIYFQGNSAPDKSGLPSDRFSAERTGGSVSTLTIQRTQQEDSAVYLCASSRGTSVNEQFFGPGTRLTVL.

The rearrangement links TRBV30 to TRBJ2-2; 8 bases are a match to TRBD2. The CDR3 extends over 15 amino acids. Germline V CDR1 and CDR2: GTSNPN, SVGIG (reference sequence). The junction had 5 bases not matched to a gene; V was cut back by 5 bases and J by 0 bases. CDR3 sequence: CAWWGSGANTGELFF. DNA of the CDR3: TGTGCCTGGTGGGGTAGCGGGGCGAACACCGGGGAGCTGTTTTTT. The variable domain in full, completed from reference TRBV30 and TRBJ2-2, reads SQTIHQWPATLVQPVGSPLSLECTVEGTSNPNLYWYRQAAGRGLQLLFYSVGIGQISSEVPQNLSASRPQDRQFILSSKKLLLSDSGFYLCAWWGSGANTGELFFGEGSRLTVL.

CDR3 in amino acids: CASSRFNLRQASGELFF. The CDR3 bases are TGCGCCAGCAGTCGCTTCAACCTCCGACAGGCATCCGGGGAGCTGTTTTTT. The gene calls are TRBV23-1 and TRBJ2-2, with D tentatively TRBD1 (6 bases). TRBV23-1 is flagged as an ORF with uncertain function. This CDR3 comprises 17 residues. Trimming removed 4 bases from V and 6 bases from J, with 21 bases in between.

This clone has only a few counts. The genes are TRBV6-1 and TRBJ1-5, with no clear D. The germline V and J ends were trimmed by 0 bases and 9 bases, with 12 bases remaining between them. The CDR3 has 14 residues. The V gene's germline CDR1 is MNHNS and CDR2 SASEGT. The CDR3 sequence is CASSEALKLSPQHF. CDR3 sequence (DNA): TGTGCCAGCAGTGAAGCGCTCAAGTTATCGCCCCAGCATTTT.

This sequence joins TRBV14 and TRBJ1-2; no reliable D call. The V end lost 6 bases, the J end lost 5 bases, and 13 bases lay between the germline ends. Germline V lookup: CDR1 SGHDN, CDR2 FVKESK. The CDR3 totals 13 residues. The CDR3 DNA sequence: TGTGCCAGCAGTCTCGAGGCGAGTTATGGCTACACCTTC. Translation gives CASSLEASYGYTF.

This clone was observed a few times. This chain links TRBV28 with TRBJ2-2, with a weak D call TRBD2 (7 bases). Between the trimmed V and J ends, which lost 7 bases and 7 bases, there was a span of 16 bases. Germline CDR1 and CDR2: MDHEN and SYDVKM. The CDR3 loop spans 14 amino acids. CDR3 nucleotide sequence: TGTGCCAGCATCCTCGGGGGGCGTAGCGGGGAGCTGTTTTTT. It yields the protein CASILGGRSGELFF. Complete variable domain (other parts from reference TRBV28 and TRBJ2-2): DVKVTQSSRYLVKRTGEKVFLECVQDMDHENMFWYRQDPGLGLRLIYFSYDVKMKEKGDIPEGYSVSREKKERFSLILESASTNQTSMYLCASILGGRSGELFFGEGSRLTVL.

The chain has TRBV2 and TRBJ1-1, with D possibly TRBD1 on 5 matching bases. The CDR3 covers 14 residues. V lost 4 bases and J lost 8, with 17 bases in between. Looked up from germline, CDR1 is SNHLY and CDR2 is FYNNEI. The CDR3 coding sequence is TGTGCCAGCAGTGGGGAGGGGAGAGGCACAGAAGCTTTCTTT. Residues: CASSGEGRGTEAFF.

In this sample, this clone turned up many times. V is TRBV4-3 and J is TRBJ2-5; 9 bases map to TRBD1. CDR3 size: 13 residues. Germline V gene sequence: CDR1 LGHNA, CDR2 YSLEER. The trim removed 4 bases at V and 3 bases at J, leaving 0 bases unmatched. The DNA for the CDR3 is TGCGCCAGCAGCCGGGACAGGGAAGAGACCCAGTACTTC. Its protein product is CASSRDREETQYF.

V gene TRBV9 combines with J gene TRBJ2-3, with 8 bases aligning to TRBD2. Germline V CDR1 and CDR2: SGDLS, YYNGEE. With 0 bases clipped from V and 4 bases from J, the junction kept 7 bases outside the gene matches. This CDR3 has 16 amino acids. The CDR3 DNA reads TGTGCCAGCAGCGTAGGGACGGGGGGGCCATCAGATACGCAGTATTTT. The encoded protein is CASSVGTGGPSDTQYF.

The J gene is TRBJ2-6, the V gene TRBV11-2, with TRBD1 matching 7 bases. Germline CDR1 SGHAT, CDR2 FQNNGV. V gave up 5 bases and J gave up 2 bases; unmatched junction bases: 6. CDR3 length: 16 amino acids. The DNA of the CDR3 is TGTGCCAGCAGCCGGGACAGATCGGCTGGGGCCAACGTCCTGACTTTC. Protein product: CASSRDRSAGANVLTF. Full variable domain (outside the CDR3, taken from reference TRBV11-2 and TRBJ2-6): EAGVAQSPRYKIIEKRQSVAFWCNPISGHATLYWYQQILGQGPKLLIQFQNNGVVDDSQLPKDRFSAERLKGVDSTLKIQPAKLEDSAVYLCASSRDRSAGANVLTFGAGSRLTVL.

V usage is TRBV4-2 and J usage is TRBJ1-6; 8 nucleotides align to TRBD1. Germline CDR1 is LGHNA and CDR2 is YNFKEQ. V lost 4 bases and J lost 3; bases outside the gene matches: 5. The CDR3 spans 16 residues. The CDR3 is CASSPDGTGYNSPLHF. CDR3 DNA sequence: TGTGCCAGCAGCCCCGATGGGACAGGCTATAATTCACCCCTCCACTTT.